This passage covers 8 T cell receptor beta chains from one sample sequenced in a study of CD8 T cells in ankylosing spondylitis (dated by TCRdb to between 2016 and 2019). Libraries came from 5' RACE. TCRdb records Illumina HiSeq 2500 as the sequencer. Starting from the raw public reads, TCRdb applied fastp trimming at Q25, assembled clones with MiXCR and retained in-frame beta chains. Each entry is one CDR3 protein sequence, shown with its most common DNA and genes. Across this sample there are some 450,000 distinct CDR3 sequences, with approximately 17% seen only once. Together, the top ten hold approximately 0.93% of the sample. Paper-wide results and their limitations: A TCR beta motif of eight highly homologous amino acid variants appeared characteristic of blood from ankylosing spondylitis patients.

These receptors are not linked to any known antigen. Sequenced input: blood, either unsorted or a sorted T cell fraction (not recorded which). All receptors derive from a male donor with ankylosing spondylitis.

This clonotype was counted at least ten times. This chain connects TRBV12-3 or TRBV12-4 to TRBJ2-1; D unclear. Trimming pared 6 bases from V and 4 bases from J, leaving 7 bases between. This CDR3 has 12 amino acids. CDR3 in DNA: TGTGCCAGCAGCCGAACTTACAATGAGCAGTTCTTC. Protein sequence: CASSRTYNEQFF.

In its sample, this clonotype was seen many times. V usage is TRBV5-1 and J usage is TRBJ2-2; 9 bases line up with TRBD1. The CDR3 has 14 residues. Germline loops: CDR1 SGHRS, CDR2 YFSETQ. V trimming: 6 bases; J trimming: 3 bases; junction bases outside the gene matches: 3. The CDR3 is CASTRTGDTGELFF. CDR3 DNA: TGCGCCAGCACCCGGACAGGGGACACCGGGGAGCTGTTTTTT. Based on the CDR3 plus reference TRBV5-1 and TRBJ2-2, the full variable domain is KAGVTQTPRYLIKTRGQQVTLSCSPISGHRSVSWYQQTPGQGLQFLFEYFSETQRNKGNFPGRFSGRQFSNSRSEMNVSTLELGDSALYLCASTRTGDTGELFFGEGSRLTVL.

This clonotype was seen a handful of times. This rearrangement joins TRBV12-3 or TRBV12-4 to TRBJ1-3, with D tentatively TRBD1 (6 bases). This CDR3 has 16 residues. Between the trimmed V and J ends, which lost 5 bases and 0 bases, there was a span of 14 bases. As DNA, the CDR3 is TGTGCCAGCAGTCCCACAGGGTTACTCTCTGGAAACACCATATATTTT. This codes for CASSPTGLLSGNTIYF.

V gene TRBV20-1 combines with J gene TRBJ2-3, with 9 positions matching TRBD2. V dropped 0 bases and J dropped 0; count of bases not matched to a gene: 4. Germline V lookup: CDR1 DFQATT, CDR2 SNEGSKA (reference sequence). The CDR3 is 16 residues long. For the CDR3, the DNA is TGCAGTGCTAGAGACGGGCTAGCGGGGAGCACAGATACGCAGTATTTT. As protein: CSARDGLAGSTDTQYF.

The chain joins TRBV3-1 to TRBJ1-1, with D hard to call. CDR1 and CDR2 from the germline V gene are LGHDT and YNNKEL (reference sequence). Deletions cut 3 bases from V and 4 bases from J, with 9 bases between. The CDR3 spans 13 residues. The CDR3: CASSHTAGTEAFF. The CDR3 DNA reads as TGTGCCAGCAGCCACACGGCGGGCACTGAAGCTTTCTTT.

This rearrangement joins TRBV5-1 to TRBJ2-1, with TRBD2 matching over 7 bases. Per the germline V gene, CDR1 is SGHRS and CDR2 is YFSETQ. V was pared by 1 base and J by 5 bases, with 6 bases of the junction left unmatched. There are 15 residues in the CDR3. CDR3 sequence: CASSLPSGTNNEQFF. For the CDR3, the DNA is TGCGCCAGCAGCTTGCCTAGCGGCACCAACAATGAGCAGTTCTTC. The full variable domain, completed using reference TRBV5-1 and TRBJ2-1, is KAGVTQTPRYLIKTRGQQVTLSCSPISGHRSVSWYQQTPGQGLQFLFEYFSETQRNKGNFPGRFSGRQFSNSRSEMNVSTLELGDSALYLCASSLPSGTNNEQFFGPGTRLTVL.

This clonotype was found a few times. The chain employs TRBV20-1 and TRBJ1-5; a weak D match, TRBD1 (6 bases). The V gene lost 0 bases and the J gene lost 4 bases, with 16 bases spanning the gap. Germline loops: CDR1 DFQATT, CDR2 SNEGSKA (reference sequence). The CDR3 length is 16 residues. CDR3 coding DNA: TGCAGTGCTAGAGATGAATCCGGGACACAAAATCAGCCCCAGCATTTT. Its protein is CSARDESGTQNQPQHF.

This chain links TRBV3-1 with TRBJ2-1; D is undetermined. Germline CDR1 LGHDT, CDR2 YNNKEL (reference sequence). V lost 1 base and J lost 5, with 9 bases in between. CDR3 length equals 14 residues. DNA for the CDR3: TGTGCCAGCAGCCAAGGTTCAGGTGACAATGAGCAGTTCTTC. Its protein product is CASSQGSGDNEQFF.